One T cell receptor (beta chain) is described in this entry. Antigen specificity is unknown. The data were taken from a study of T cell repertoires in cytomegalovirus infection. Each CDR3 protein is one row after TCRdb ran MiXCR on the reads. The table includes about 400,000 distinct CDR3 sequences, about 34% detected once. This specimen was cultured PBMCs, taken from culture after CMV antigen stimulation. The clonotype originates from a human donor in good health (CMV status not recorded). Some clones in this sample may be carry-over from other donors' samples.

The CDR3: CASSSPGGSRKLFF. CDR3 DNA sequence: TGTGCCAGCAGCTCCCCTGGCGGGAGTAGGAAGCTGTTTTTT. J is TRBJ2-2 and V is TRBV7-2; 7 bases align to TRBD2. The CDR3 is 14 residues long. The V and J ends lost 4 bases and 12 bases, in that order; junction bases with no gene match: 11. CDR1 is SGHTA, CDR2 FQGNSA, per germline.